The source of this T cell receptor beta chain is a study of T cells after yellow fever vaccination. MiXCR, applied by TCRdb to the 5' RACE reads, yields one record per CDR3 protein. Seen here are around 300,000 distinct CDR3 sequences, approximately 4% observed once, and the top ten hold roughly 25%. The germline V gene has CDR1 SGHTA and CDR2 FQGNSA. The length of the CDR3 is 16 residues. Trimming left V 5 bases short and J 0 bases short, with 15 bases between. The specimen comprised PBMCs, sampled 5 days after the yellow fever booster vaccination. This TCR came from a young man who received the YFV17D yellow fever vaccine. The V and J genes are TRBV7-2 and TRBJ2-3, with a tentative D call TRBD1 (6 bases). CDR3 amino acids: CASSRNRALSTDTQYF. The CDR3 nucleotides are TGTGCCAGCAGCCGCAACAGGGCGTTAAGCACAGATACGCAGTATTTT.